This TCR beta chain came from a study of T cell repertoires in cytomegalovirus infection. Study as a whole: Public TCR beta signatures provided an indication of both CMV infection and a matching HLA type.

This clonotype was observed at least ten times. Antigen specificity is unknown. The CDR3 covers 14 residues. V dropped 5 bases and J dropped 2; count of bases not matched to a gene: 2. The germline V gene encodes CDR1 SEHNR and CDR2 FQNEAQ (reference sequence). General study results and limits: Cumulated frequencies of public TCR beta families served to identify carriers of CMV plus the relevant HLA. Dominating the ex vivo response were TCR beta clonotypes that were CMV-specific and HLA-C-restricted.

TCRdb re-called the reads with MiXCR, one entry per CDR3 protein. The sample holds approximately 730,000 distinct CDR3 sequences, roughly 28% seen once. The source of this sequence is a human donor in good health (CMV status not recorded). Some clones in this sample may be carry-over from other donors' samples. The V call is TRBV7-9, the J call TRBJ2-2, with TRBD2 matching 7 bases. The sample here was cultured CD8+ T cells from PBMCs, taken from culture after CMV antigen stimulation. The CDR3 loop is CASSRGENTGELFF. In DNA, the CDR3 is TGTGCCAGCAGCCGGGGGGAAAACACCGGGGAGCTGTTTTTT.